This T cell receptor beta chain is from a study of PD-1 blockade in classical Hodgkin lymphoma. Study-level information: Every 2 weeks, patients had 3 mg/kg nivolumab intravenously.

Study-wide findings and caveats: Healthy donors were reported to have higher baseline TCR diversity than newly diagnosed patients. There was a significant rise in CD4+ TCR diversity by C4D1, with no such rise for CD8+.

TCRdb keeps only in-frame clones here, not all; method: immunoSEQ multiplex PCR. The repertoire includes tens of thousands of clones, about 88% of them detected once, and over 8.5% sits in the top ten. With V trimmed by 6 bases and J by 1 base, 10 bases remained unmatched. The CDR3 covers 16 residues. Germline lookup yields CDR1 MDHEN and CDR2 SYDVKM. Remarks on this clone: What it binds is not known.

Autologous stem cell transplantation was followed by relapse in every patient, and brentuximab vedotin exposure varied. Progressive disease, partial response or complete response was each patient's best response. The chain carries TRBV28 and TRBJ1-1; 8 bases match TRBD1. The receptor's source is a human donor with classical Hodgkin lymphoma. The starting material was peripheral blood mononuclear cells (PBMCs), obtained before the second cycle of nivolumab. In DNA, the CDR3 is TGTGCCAGCAGCACCGGGACAGGTACTTGGAACACTGAAGCTTTCTTT. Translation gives CASSTGTGTWNTEAFF.